These 24 T cell receptor beta chains share one sample of origin, sequenced in a study of shared clonotypes between healthy human individuals. Clones were read by immunoSEQ multiplex PCR, and TCRdb kept only the in-frame ones, dropping some. Among roughly 2 million clones listed, around 95% were seen once. The specimen sequenced was naive CD4+ T cells sorted from blood. Subset specified: CD45RA+ positively selected. The receptors stem from a young man in good health.

The chain recombines TRBV27 with TRBJ1-5; D might be TRBD1 (5 bases). This CDR3 has 14 amino acids. CDR1 MNHEY and CDR2 SMNVEV come from the germline V gene (reference sequence). V was shortened by 6 bases and J by 3 bases, with 12 bases between the two germline ends. The CDR3 region has the DNA TGTGCCAGCAGGTCGTCGGGGCTCAATCAGCCCCAGCATTTT. Encoded protein: CASRSSGLNQPQHF.

The count of this clone is one. The chain combines TRBV18 with TRBJ2-6; D is perhaps TRBD1 or TRBD2 (5 bases each). The CDR3 sequence is 16 residues long. Trimming took 8 bases from V and 0 from J, leaving 14 bases between them. Germline assignment: CDR1 KGHSH and CDR2 LQKENI. The CDR3 nucleotides are TGTGCCAGCCGACCGGGACCGAACTCTGGGGCCAACGTCCTGACTTTC. Protein sequence: CASRPGPNSGANVLTF. Using reference TRBV18 and TRBJ2-6 for the parts outside the CDR3, the full variable domain is NAGVMQNPRHLVRRRGQEARLRCSPMKGHSHVYWYRQLPEEGLKFMVYLQKENIIDESGMPKERFSAEFPKEGPSILRIQQVVRGDSAAYFCASRPGPNSGANVLTFGAGSRLTVL.

The chain couples TRBV28 to TRBJ2-4; TRBD2 agrees at 9 bases. Germline-derived CDR1 and CDR2 are MDHEN and SYDVKM. V shed 6 bases and J 3 bases; nucleotides not matched to a gene: 9. This CDR3 spans 16 amino acids. The CDR3: CASSSAGGAGKNIQYF. CDR3 DNA sequence: TGTGCCAGCAGCTCAGCGGGGGGCGCTGGCAAAAACATTCAGTACTTC.

The chain couples TRBV6-1 to TRBJ1-1; D possibly corresponds to TRBD1 (5 bases). Deletions cut 7 bases from V and 8 bases from J, with 20 bases between. Germline lookup yields CDR1 MNHNS and CDR2 SASEGT. The CDR3 runs to 14 residues. CDR3 loop: CASNTAGLRPEAFF. The CDR3 bases are TGTGCCAGCAATACGGCGGGACTCCGACCCGAAGCTTTCTTT.

J is TRBJ1-4 and V is TRBV2; a possible D gene is TRBD1 (5 bases). Trimming took off 0 bases at V and 7 bases at J, with 15 bases between the two ends. There are 16 residues in the CDR3. The germline gives CDR1 SNHLY, CDR2 FYNNEI. This chain's CDR3 is CASSEAGRRGGEKLFF. DNA for the CDR3: TGTGCCAGCAGTGAAGCCGGGAGACGGGGGGGTGAAAAACTGTTTTTT.

J is TRBJ1-1 and V is TRBV30; D is unclear. Germline V gene lookup returns CDR1 GTSNPN and CDR2 SVGIG (reference sequence). Trimming pared 0 bases from V and 2 bases from J, leaving 10 bases between. The CDR3 covers 14 residues. Here the CDR3 reads CAWSVGFFNTEAFF. CDR3 DNA: TGTGCCTGGAGTGTGGGCTTCTTCAACACTGAAGCTTTCTTT.

The rearrangement links TRBV11-2 to TRBJ2-1, with a possible D match to TRBD1 (6 bases). The CDR3 length is 13 residues. The germline V gene has CDR1 SGHAT and CDR2 FQNNGV. With 4 bases removed from V and 5 bases from J, the gap between germline ends came to 9 bases. The CDR3 loop is CASSWTDNNEQFF. In DNA form, the CDR3 reads TGTGCCAGCAGCTGGACAGATAACAATGAGCAGTTCTTC. Together with reference TRBV11-2 and TRBJ2-1, the CDR3 gives the full variable domain: EAGVAQSPRYKIIEKRQSVAFWCNPISGHATLYWYQQILGQGPKLLIQFQNNGVVDDSQLPKDRFSAERLKGVDSTLKIQPAKLEDSAVYLCASSWTDNNEQFFGPGTRLTVL.

The chain employs TRBV30 and TRBJ2-1; the D gene is possibly TRBD2 (5 bases). Looked up from germline, CDR1 is GTSNPN and CDR2 is SVGIG (reference sequence). V dropped 1 base and J dropped 0 bases, with 10 bases sitting between them. The CDR3 is made up of 15 amino acids. Here the CDR3 reads CAWSGSVSSYNEQFF. The CDR3 region has the DNA TGTGCCTGGAGTGGTAGCGTGAGCTCCTACAATGAGCAGTTCTTC.

The CDR3 nucleotides read TGTGCCAGTAGTACTCTCTGGGACGCCGCCGTCAGCTACACCTTC. Translating gives CASSTLWDAAVSYTF. The rearrangement joins TRBV19 to TRBJ1-2, with D possibly matching TRBD1 (5 bases). Germline V lookup: CDR1 LNHDA, CDR2 SQIVND (reference sequence). Trimming removed 4 bases from V and 9 bases from J, with 21 bases in between. The CDR3 is 15 residues long.

This clone has just one count. V usage is TRBV10-2 and J usage is TRBJ2-1; TRBD1 matches 8 bases. V trimming: 3 bases; J trimming: 4 bases; junction bases outside the gene matches: 5. This CDR3 comprises 15 residues. Germline V CDR1 and CDR2: WSHSY, SAAADI. CDR3 protein: CASSDEGQAYNEQFF. Here the CDR3 DNA reads TGCGCCAGCAGTGATGAGGGACAGGCTTACAATGAGCAGTTCTTC.

The chain couples TRBV30 to TRBJ1-1; D possibly corresponds to TRBD1 (6 bases). Trimming shortened V by 2 bases and J by 7 bases, and 11 bases separated the two germline ends. Germline V gene data show CDR1 as GTSNPN and CDR2 as SVGIG (reference sequence). The CDR3 runs to 12 residues. CDR3 sequence: CAWSRDNVEAFF. The CDR3 nucleotides are TGTGCCTGGAGTCGGGACAACGTTGAAGCTTTCTTT.

This chain joins TRBV6-6 and TRBJ2-3; tentatively, D is TRBD2 (7 bases). CDR1 and CDR2 from the germline V gene are MNHNY and SVGAGI (reference sequence). This CDR3 region has 15 residues. Trimming left V 6 bases short and J 7 bases short, with 20 bases between. The CDR3 region is CASSQLAGARNTQYF. The CDR3 coding sequence is TGTGCCAGCAGCCAACTCGCGGGGGCTCGGAATACGCAGTATTTT.

This sequence joins TRBV6-1 and TRBJ2-3; D possibly uses TRBD1 or TRBD2 (5 bases each). This CDR3 is 16 amino acids long. From germline, CDR1 is MNHNS and CDR2 SASEGT. V was trimmed by 2 bases and J by 0 bases, leaving 12 bases between them. The CDR3 region has the DNA TGTGCCAGCAGTGAACGGGGCGGAGTTAGCACAGATACGCAGTATTTT. Its protein product is CASSERGGVSTDTQYF.

The chain carries TRBV19 and TRBJ1-5; TRBD1 aligns across 7 bases. J gave up 7 bases and V 2 bases, and 8 bases lay outside the gene matches. There are 15 residues in the CDR3. Germline V gene data show CDR1 as LNHDA and CDR2 as SQIVND (reference sequence). The DNA of the CDR3 is TGTGCCAGTAGTATAAACAGGGGTGTGGGGCAGCCCCAGCATTTT. Protein sequence: CASSINRGVGQPQHF.

The chain links TRBV5-1 to TRBJ2-7; 9 bases are a match to TRBD2. The CDR3 runs 15 residues. CDR1 is SGHRS and CDR2 is YFSETQ in the germline V gene. J lost 5 bases, V lost 4 bases, and 10 bases had no gene match. The CDR3, as DNA: TGCGCCAGCAGCCTTGCGGGACTAGCCAACAACGAGCAGTACTTC. It yields the protein CASSLAGLANNEQYF.

The rearrangement links TRBV19 to TRBJ2-7; 7 nucleotides agree with TRBD2. Losses at the gene ends were 5 bases for V and 2 bases for J; bases not matched to a gene: 15. This CDR3 is 17 amino acids long. Germline assignment: CDR1 LNHDA and CDR2 SQIVND (reference sequence). Written as DNA, the CDR3 is TGTGCCAGTAGTCCCTGGCGGGGGAGAAGGGGAACCTACGAGCAGTACTTC. This encodes CASSPWRGRRGTYEQYF.

The gene calls are TRBV10-3 and TRBJ1-1; 10 bases match TRBD1. Looked up from germline, CDR1 is ENHRY and CDR2 is SYGVKD. CDR3 size: 14 residues. The V segment lost 10 bases and the J segment 1 base; nucleotides outside the gene matches: 6. The chain's CDR3 is CATRQGATNTEAFF. The CDR3 coding sequence is TGTGCCACCAGACAGGGGGCTACGAACACTGAAGCTTTCTTT.

J is TRBJ1-2 and V is TRBV6-1; D is unresolved. Germline CDR1 MNHNS, CDR2 SASEGT. The CDR3 has 12 amino acids. Trimming pared 3 bases from V and 8 bases from J, leaving 10 bases between. The chain's CDR3 is CASSEVQLGYTF. CDR3 DNA sequence: TGTGCCAGCAGTGAGGTACAGCTAGGCTACACCTTC.

CDR3 amino acids: CASSLLSGLNTGELFF. CDR3 bases: TGTGCCAGCAGCCTCCTTAGCGGGTTGAACACCGGGGAGCTGTTTTTT. This rearrangement joins TRBV7-2 to TRBJ2-2; TRBD2 agrees at 7 bases. V lost 5 bases, J lost 1 base, and 7 bases stayed unmatched. CDR1 is SGHTA and CDR2 is FQGNSA in the germline V gene. The CDR3 is 16 amino acids.

The chain employs TRBV6-6 and TRBJ2-2; D unresolved. V lost 6 bases to trimming and J lost 2 bases, with 13 bases between them. CDR1 and CDR2 from the germline V gene are MNHNY and SVGAGI (reference sequence). The CDR3 extends over 15 amino acids. CDR3 protein: CASSPDLLNTGELFF. The CDR3 DNA is TGTGCCAGCAGCCCCGACTTACTTAACACCGGGGAGCTGTTTTTT.

V is TRBV28 and J is TRBJ2-2, with D possibly being TRBD2 (6 bases). The CDR3 has 15 residues. CDR1 and CDR2 (germline): MDHEN, SYDVKM. Trimming removed 5 bases from V and 6 bases from J, with 16 bases in between. CDR3 bases: TGTGCCAGCAGTCCCCCGGAGGGTTGGGCCGGGGAGCTGTTTTTT. Translation gives CASSPPEGWAGELFF.

The chain combines TRBV10-3 with TRBJ1-1, with a tentative D call TRBD1 (6 bases). Germline CDR1 and CDR2: ENHRY and SYGVKD. The CDR3 totals 11 residues. Trimming removed 6 bases from V and 8 bases from J, with 10 bases in between. CDR3 loop: CAISRDKEAFF. Written as DNA, the CDR3 is TGTGCCATCAGCCGGGACAAAGAAGCTTTCTTT.

J is TRBJ2-7 and V is TRBV25-1, with 8 bases that match TRBD1. Losses at the gene ends were 4 bases for V and 1 base for J; bases not matched to a gene: 3. Germline V CDR1 and CDR2: MGHDK, SYGVNS. The CDR3 runs to 14 residues. CDR3 in amino acids: CASSVDRGSYEQYF. CDR3 nucleotide sequence: TGTGCCAGCAGTGTTGACAGGGGTTCCTACGAGCAGTACTTC.

The chain couples TRBV6-5 to TRBJ2-7; 9 bases fit TRBD1. The CDR3 runs to 15 residues. V shed 4 bases and J 3 bases; nucleotides not matched to a gene: 7. The germline CDR1 and CDR2 sequences are MNHEY and SVGAGI. CDR3 bases: TGTGCCAGCAGTTTGTTGGGGGACAGGGACTACGAGCAGTACTTC. Translation: CASSLLGDRDYEQYF.